Listed below are T cell receptor beta chains from one sample, sequenced in a study of CD8 T cells in Susac syndrome. TCRdb reprocessed the immunoSEQ multiplex PCR reads with MiXCR, giving one entry per CDR3 protein. The data contain more than 100,000 distinct CDR3 sequences, nearly 95% of them seen just once; the ten biggest clones take up around 0.12%. The sample consisted of CD4+ T cells from PBMCs. These receptors came from a human donor in good health. Each CDR3 is given with its conserved first and last residue. D genes are given only for firm matches. Clone size is shown for a subset of rows, as once, few, many or a class of expanded clone.

clone_size: .; d_call: .; j_call: TRBJ1-2; v_call: TRBV5-4; cdr3_nt: TGTGCCAGCAGCTTACAGGGAATAGATGGCTACACCTTC; cdr3_aa: CASSLQGIDGYTF
clone_size: .; d_call: TRBD2; j_call: TRBJ2-5; v_call: TRBV5-4; cdr3_nt: TGTGCCAGCAGCTTGGGACTAGCGGGAGTTGGAGAGACCCAGTACTTC; cdr3_aa: CASSLGLAGVGETQYF
clone_size: .; d_call: .; j_call: TRBJ2-7; v_call: TRBV27; cdr3_nt: TGTGCCAGCAGCCGGGACCGAGGTTCTCTCGAGCAGTACTTC; cdr3_aa: CASSRDRGSLEQYF
clone_size: .; d_call: .; j_call: TRBJ1-4; v_call: TRBV6-5; cdr3_nt: TGTGCCAGCAGTCCAGGGTTACCTAATGAAAAACTGTTTTTT; cdr3_aa: CASSPGLPNEKLFF
clone_size: .; d_call: TRBD2; j_call: TRBJ2-7; v_call: TRBV5-1; cdr3_nt: TGCGCCAGCAGCCTACTCAGGACTAGCGGGAGCACCTACGAGCAGTACTTC; cdr3_aa: CASSLLRTSGSTYEQYF
clone_size: once; d_call: .; j_call: TRBJ2-7; v_call: TRBV29-1; cdr3_nt: TGCAGCGTTGAAATCCCAGACAGTCCCTACGAGCAGTACTTC; cdr3_aa: CSVEIPDSPYEQYF
clone_size: once; d_call: TRBD1; j_call: TRBJ1-2; v_call: TRBV29-1; cdr3_nt: TGCAGCGCCCCCAGGCCAGGGGGCAACTATGGCTACACCTTC; cdr3_aa: CSAPRPGGNYGYTF
clone_size: .; d_call: .; j_call: TRBJ2-5; v_call: TRBV24-1; cdr3_nt: TGTGCCACCAGTGATCCAACAGGGCCGCAAGAGACCCAGTACTTC; cdr3_aa: CATSDPTGPQETQYF
clone_size: .; d_call: TRBD2; j_call: TRBJ2-5; v_call: TRBV2; cdr3_nt: TGTGCCAGCAGTGAATCCGGGAGGGTCGAGACCCAGTACTTC; cdr3_aa: CASSESGRVETQYF
clone_size: .; d_call: .; j_call: TRBJ2-5; v_call: TRBV29-1; cdr3_nt: TGCAGCGTTGGCGAATGGGGGCGTTCACAAGAGACCCAGTACTTC; cdr3_aa: CSVGEWGRSQETQYF
clone_size: .; d_call: TRBD2; j_call: TRBJ2-5; v_call: TRBV4-2; cdr3_nt: TGTGCCAGCAGCAAAGACGCGGGGGGACTAGCGGGGTACCAAGAGACCCAGTACTTC; cdr3_aa: CASSKDAGGLAGYQETQYF
clone_size: .; d_call: .; j_call: TRBJ2-1; v_call: TRBV12-3/TRBV12-4; cdr3_nt: TGTGCCAGCAGTCAATTTCGTCAGTCGGGCTTACACAATGAGCAGTTCTTC; cdr3_aa: CASSQFRQSGLHNEQFF
clone_size: .; d_call: TRBD1; j_call: TRBJ1-5; v_call: TRBV30; cdr3_nt: TGTGCCTGGAGTACGACAGGGTCCCTACTCCGTTATAGCAATCAGCCCCAGCATTTT; cdr3_aa: CAWSTTGSLLRYSNQPQHF
clone_size: .; d_call: .; j_call: TRBJ2-1; v_call: TRBV29-1; cdr3_nt: TGCAGCTTATCACGTAGCTCCTACAATGAGCAGTTCTTC; cdr3_aa: CSLSRSSYNEQFF
clone_size: .; d_call: TRBD2; j_call: TRBJ2-1; v_call: TRBV27; cdr3_nt: TGTGCCAGCAGGGGGTGGGCTAGCGGGAACAATGAGCAGTTCTTC; cdr3_aa: CASRGWASGNNEQFF
clone_size: .; d_call: .; j_call: TRBJ2-2; v_call: TRBV20-1; cdr3_nt: TGCAGTGCGCTGGCGGGGCATAACACCGGGGAGCTGTTTTTT; cdr3_aa: CSALAGHNTGELFF
clone_size: .; d_call: .; j_call: TRBJ2-5; v_call: TRBV2; cdr3_nt: TGTGCCAGCAGTGGGTGGGGTCTGAAAGAGACCCAGTACTTC; cdr3_aa: CASSGWGLKETQYF
clone_size: .; d_call: .; j_call: TRBJ1-5; v_call: TRBV2; cdr3_nt: TGTGCCAGCACAGCAGAAGTGGATCAGCCCCAGCATTTT; cdr3_aa: CASTAEVDQPQHF
clone_size: .; d_call: TRBD2; j_call: TRBJ2-5; v_call: TRBV23-1; cdr3_nt: TGCGCCACCGACTGGGGGAGGGCCGAGGAGACCCAGTACTTC; cdr3_aa: CATDWGRAEETQYF
clone_size: .; d_call: .; j_call: TRBJ1-1; v_call: TRBV20-1; cdr3_nt: TGCAGTGCTAGAGACAGTCGTAAAGCTTTCTTT; cdr3_aa: CSARDSRKAFF
clone_size: .; d_call: .; j_call: TRBJ1-2; v_call: TRBV12-3/TRBV12-4; cdr3_nt: TGTGCCAGCAGTTTAGGGCAACGGGGCTACACCTTC; cdr3_aa: CASSLGQRGYTF
clone_size: .; d_call: TRBD1; j_call: TRBJ2-1; v_call: TRBV15; cdr3_nt: TGTGCCACGAACCGGGACAGGGGGAGCAATGAGCAGTTCTTC; cdr3_aa: CATNRDRGSNEQFF
clone_size: .; d_call: .; j_call: TRBJ1-1; v_call: TRBV29-1; cdr3_nt: TGCAGCGTTGAAAGGAGGGGGAAGGACACTGAAGCTTTCTTT; cdr3_aa: CSVERRGKDTEAFF
clone_size: .; d_call: TRBD1; j_call: TRBJ2-1; v_call: TRBV23-1; cdr3_nt: TGCGCCAGCAGCGCGCCGGGACAGGGATTAAACAGCTCCTACAATGAGCAGTTCTTC; cdr3_aa: CASSAPGQGLNSSYNEQFF
clone_size: .; d_call: .; j_call: TRBJ1-2; v_call: TRBV7-2; cdr3_nt: TGTGCCAGCAGCTTATCCGCAGGGATTAACTATGGCTACACCTTC; cdr3_aa: CASSLSAGINYGYTF
clone_size: .; d_call: TRBD2; j_call: TRBJ2-1; v_call: TRBV15; cdr3_nt: TGTGCCACCAGCAGAGCCTGGGCTAGCGGGACAGATGAGCAGTTCTTC; cdr3_aa: CATSRAWASGTDEQFF
clone_size: .; d_call: .; j_call: TRBJ1-1; v_call: TRBV2; cdr3_nt: TGTGCCACCCGGTATCGGGGCATGAACACTGAAGCTTTCTTT; cdr3_aa: CATRYRGMNTEAFF
clone_size: .; d_call: .; j_call: TRBJ2-7; v_call: TRBV29-1; cdr3_nt: TGCAGCGCCTTGAGGCCAGAGAGCAACTACGAGCAGTACTTC; cdr3_aa: CSALRPESNYEQYF
clone_size: .; d_call: .; j_call: TRBJ2-1; v_call: TRBV4-1; cdr3_nt: TGCGCCAGCAGCCAAGCTGTACGGGAAGGCAATGAGCAGTTCTTC; cdr3_aa: CASSQAVREGNEQFF
clone_size: .; d_call: .; j_call: TRBJ1-4; v_call: TRBV29-1; cdr3_nt: TGCAGCGTCCGGGTCTCGACTAATGAAAAACTGTTTTTT; cdr3_aa: CSVRVSTNEKLFF
clone_size: .; d_call: .; j_call: TRBJ1-2; v_call: TRBV19; cdr3_nt: TGTGCCACCGCGGGACAAGCTAACTATGGCTACACCTTC; cdr3_aa: CATAGQANYGYTF
clone_size: .; d_call: TRBD1; j_call: TRBJ1-5; v_call: TRBV2; cdr3_nt: TGTGCCAGCAGGAACAGGGGGCAAAATCAGCCCCAGCATTTT; cdr3_aa: CASRNRGQNQPQHF
clone_size: few; d_call: TRBD1; j_call: TRBJ2-7; v_call: TRBV29-1; cdr3_nt: TGCAGCGTTGAACGAGACAGGGGCTACGAGCAGTACTTC; cdr3_aa: CSVERDRGYEQYF
clone_size: once; d_call: .; j_call: TRBJ2-7; v_call: TRBV28; cdr3_nt: TGTGCCAGCAGTCTCTCGGGACCCGGGGCTGCCGAGCAGTACTTC; cdr3_aa: CASSLSGPGAAEQYF
clone_size: few; d_call: .; j_call: TRBJ2-6; v_call: TRBV24-1; cdr3_nt: TGTGCCACCTCCCTGTCTGGGGCCAACGTCCTGACTTTC; cdr3_aa: CATSLSGANVLTF
clone_size: .; d_call: TRBD2; j_call: TRBJ2-7; v_call: TRBV30; cdr3_nt: TGTGCCTGGAAGGGGACTAGCTCCTACGAGCAGTACTTC; cdr3_aa: CAWKGTSSYEQYF
clone_size: .; d_call: .; j_call: TRBJ1-2; v_call: TRBV15; cdr3_nt: TGTGCCACCAGCAGAGATTCCCCGGCAGGGGAGGCCTATGGCTACACCTTC; cdr3_aa: CATSRDSPAGEAYGYTF
clone_size: .; d_call: .; j_call: TRBJ2-4; v_call: TRBV19; cdr3_nt: TGTGCCAGTAGTGACGCCAGGGGTCTAGCCAAAAACATTCAGTACTTC; cdr3_aa: CASSDARGLAKNIQYF
clone_size: .; d_call: .; j_call: TRBJ2-7; v_call: TRBV21-1; cdr3_nt: TGTGCCAGCTGCAAGGGAGGGCAGTACTTC; cdr3_aa: CASCKGGQYF
clone_size: .; d_call: .; j_call: TRBJ1-5; v_call: TRBV7-2; cdr3_nt: TGTGCCAGCAGCTTCGGGGGCCGCAATCAGCCCCAGCATTTT; cdr3_aa: CASSFGGRNQPQHF
clone_size: .; d_call: .; j_call: TRBJ2-5; v_call: TRBV18; cdr3_nt: TGTGCCAGCTCACCTCGTGCAGGTCAAGAGACCCAGTACTTC; cdr3_aa: CASSPRAGQETQYF
clone_size: .; d_call: .; j_call: TRBJ1-5; v_call: TRBV20-1; cdr3_nt: TGCAGTGCTAGCGGCGGACAGCCCCAGCATTTT; cdr3_aa: CSASGGQPQHF
clone_size: .; d_call: .; j_call: TRBJ1-4; v_call: TRBV2; cdr3_nt: TGTGCCAGCACGACCGGGCCAGGCCAGAATGAAAAACTGTTTTTT; cdr3_aa: CASTTGPGQNEKLFF
clone_size: once; d_call: TRBD2; j_call: TRBJ2-7; v_call: TRBV14; cdr3_nt: TGTGCCAGCAGCCCAAGCGGGGCCTACGAGCAGTACTTC; cdr3_aa: CASSPSGAYEQYF
clone_size: .; d_call: .; j_call: TRBJ2-7; v_call: TRBV2; cdr3_nt: TGTGCCAGCAGAGCAAACTCCTACGAGCAGTACTTC; cdr3_aa: CASRANSYEQYF
clone_size: once; d_call: .; j_call: TRBJ2-3; v_call: TRBV29-1; cdr3_nt: TGCAGCGTTGGGGCCATCACAGATACGCAGTATTTT; cdr3_aa: CSVGAITDTQYF
clone_size: few; d_call: .; j_call: TRBJ2-5; v_call: TRBV7-2; cdr3_nt: TGTGCCAGCAGTTTGGTTCGGGAGACCCAGTACTTC; cdr3_aa: CASSLVRETQYF
clone_size: .; d_call: .; j_call: TRBJ2-1; v_call: TRBV29-1; cdr3_nt: TGCAGCGTAGGGACGGGGGATGAGCAGTTCTTC; cdr3_aa: CSVGTGDEQFF